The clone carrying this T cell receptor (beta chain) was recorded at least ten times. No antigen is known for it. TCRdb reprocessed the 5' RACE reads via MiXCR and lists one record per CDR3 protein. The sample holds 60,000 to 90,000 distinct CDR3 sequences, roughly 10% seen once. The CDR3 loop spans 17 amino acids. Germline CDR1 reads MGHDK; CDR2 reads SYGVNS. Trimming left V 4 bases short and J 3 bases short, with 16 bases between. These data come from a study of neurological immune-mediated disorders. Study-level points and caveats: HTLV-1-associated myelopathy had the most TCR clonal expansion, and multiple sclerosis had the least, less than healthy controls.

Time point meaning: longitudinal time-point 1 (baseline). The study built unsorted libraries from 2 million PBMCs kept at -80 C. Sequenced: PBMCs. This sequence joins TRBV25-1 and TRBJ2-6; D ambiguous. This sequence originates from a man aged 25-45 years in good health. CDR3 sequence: CASSGPPGVSGANVLTF. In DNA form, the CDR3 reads TGTGCCAGCAGTGGACCCCCCGGCGTTAGTGGGGCCAACGTCCTGACTTTC. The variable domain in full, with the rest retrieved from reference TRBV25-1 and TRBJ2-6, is EADIYQTPRYLVIGTGKKITLECSQTMGHDKMYWYQQDPGMELHLIHYSYGVNSTEKGDLSSESTVSRIRTEHFPLTLESARPSHTSQYLCASSGPPGVSGANVLTFGAGSRLTVL.